Below are 21 T cell receptor beta chains sequenced from a single sample in a study of blood T cell repertoires in COVID-19. Here immunoSEQ multiplex PCR was the method, and the copy in TCRdb shows in-frame clones only, minus some. The table lists around 250,000 clones, roughly 90% of them singletons. Material: peripheral blood. These receptors originate from a man aged 60 to 69 with acute or convalescent COVID-19.

The J gene is TRBJ1-1, the V gene TRBV5-1, with a tentative D call TRBD1 (5 bases). The CDR3 runs to 14 residues. The V gene's germline CDR1 is SGHRS and CDR2 YFSETQ. The germline V and J ends were trimmed by 4 bases and 4 bases, with 14 bases remaining between them. The CDR3 nucleotides read TGCGCCAGCAGCCCCCGGGGGGGAAGCACTGAAGCTTTCTTT. Protein product: CASSPRGGSTEAFF.

As regards this clone: Other nucleotide sequences from this sample produce the same CDR3. V gene TRBV12-3 or TRBV12-4 combines with J gene TRBJ1-4; TRBD1 matches at 7 bases. There are 13 residues in the CDR3. V lost 6 bases, J lost 7 bases, and 5 bases stayed unmatched. DNA for the CDR3: TGTGCCAGCAGCCGACAGGGTGGTGAAAAACTGTTTTTT. Translated: CASSRQGGEKLFF.

This chain links TRBV27 with TRBJ2-7; D might be TRBD2 (5 bases). This CDR3 is built from 14 residues. Trimming pared 3 bases from V and 3 bases from J, leaving 12 bases between. From germline, CDR1 is MNHEY and CDR2 SMNVEV (reference sequence). CDR3 in DNA: TGTGCCAGCAGTTTTCAAGCGGACCACTACGAGCAGTACTTC. Its translation is CASSFQADHYEQYF.

The chain couples TRBV25-1 to TRBJ1-6; 7 bases map to TRBD1. V lost 3 bases to trimming and J lost 10 bases; unmatched junction nucleotides: 15. CDR1 and CDR2 (germline): MGHDK, SYGVNS. This CDR3 spans 17 amino acids. The CDR3 loop reads CASSDITGATHESPLHF. The CDR3 bases are TGTGCCAGCAGTGACATAACAGGGGCCACCCATGAATCACCCCTCCACTTT.

The chain couples TRBV6-5 to TRBJ2-7, with 10 positions matching TRBD1. J lost 7 bases, V lost 10 bases, and 7 bases had no gene match. The CDR3 runs 12 residues. Germline-derived CDR1 and CDR2 are MNHEY and SVGAGI. CDR3 residues: CATRQGAREQYF. The CDR3 nucleotides read TGTGCCACCCGACAGGGGGCGAGAGAGCAGTACTTC.

This rearrangement joins TRBV28 to TRBJ2-5, with TRBD1 matching over 9 bases. Trimming cost V 5 bases and J 3 bases; bases outside gene matches: 4. The CDR3 has 14 residues. Germline CDR1 is MDHEN and CDR2 is SYDVKM. Here the CDR3 DNA reads TGTGCCAGCAGTCCTTGGGACAGGGAAGAGACCCAGTACTTC. Encoded protein: CASSPWDREETQYF.

V gene TRBV28 combines with J gene TRBJ1-3, with 12 positions matching TRBD1. The CDR3 has 15 residues. The V gene end was trimmed by 5 bases and the J gene end by 6 bases; junction bases not matched to a gene: 5. Looked up from germline, CDR1 is MDHEN and CDR2 is SYDVKM. In DNA form, the CDR3 reads TGTGCCAGCAGTGGCCTGGGACAGGGGGCAAACACCATATATTTT. It yields the protein CASSGLGQGANTIYF.

J is TRBJ1-5 and V is TRBV5-8; 10 bases match TRBD1. This CDR3 has 15 amino acids. Trimming at V came to 4 bases and at J to 5 bases, leaving 6 bases not matched to a gene. The germline CDR1 and CDR2 sequences are SGHTS and YDEGEE. As DNA, the CDR3 is TGTGCCAGCAGCAGACAGGGGGCGCATTATCAGCCCCAGCATTTT. Encoded protein: CASSRQGAHYQPQHF.

J is TRBJ1-5 and V is TRBV24-1; 7 bases line up with TRBD1. Trimming took 4 bases from V and 5 from J; bases not matched to a gene: 10. The CDR3 is 16 residues long. Germline CDR1 is KGHDR and CDR2 is SFDVKD. The CDR3: CATSDPTGGTDQPQHF. CDR3 nucleotide sequence: TGTGCCACCAGTGACCCGACTGGAGGGACAGATCAGCCCCAGCATTTT.

This rearrangement joins TRBV27 to TRBJ1-5; 7 nucleotides line up with TRBD1. Germline V gene lookup returns CDR1 MNHEY and CDR2 SMNVEV (reference sequence). V trimming: 6 bases; J trimming: 9 bases; junction bases outside the gene matches: 2. This CDR3 has 11 residues. The CDR3 nucleotides read TGTGCCAGCAGCCAGGGGGGGCCCCAGCATTTT. It is translated as CASSQGGPQHF.

This clone was recorded once. The chain couples TRBV9 to TRBJ2-1, with 8 nucleotides matching TRBD2. In germline, CDR1 is SGDLS, CDR2 YYNGEE. CDR3 length: 16 amino acids. V lost 4 bases to trimming and J lost 2 bases; unmatched junction nucleotides: 8. The CDR3 spells CASSRTGLAAYNEQFF. The CDR3 DNA is TGTGCCAGCAGCCGTACTGGACTAGCAGCCTACAATGAGCAGTTCTTC.

This clone has just one count. The chain recombines TRBV28 with TRBJ2-1, with D possibly being TRBD1 (7 bases). The length of the CDR3 is 16 residues. CDR1 and CDR2 from the germline V gene are MDHEN and SYDVKM. The ends were cut back, 6 bases at V and 4 bases at J, with 19 bases in the middle. The CDR3 spells CASREGQRGKYNEQFF. The CDR3 nucleotides read TGTGCCAGCAGGGAGGGACAGCGAGGGAAGTACAATGAGCAGTTCTTC.

The chain has TRBV5-1 and TRBJ2-5; weak D call: TRBD2 (6 bases). The V gene lost 4 bases and the J gene lost 1 base, with 11 bases spanning the gap. Germline V gene data show CDR1 as SGHRS and CDR2 as YFSETQ. The CDR3 extends over 14 amino acids. The CDR3 region has the DNA TGCGCCAGCAGCGGCGCGGGAAGCCAAGAGACCCAGTACTTC. This codes for CASSGAGSQETQYF. Full variable domain (rest looked up from reference TRBV5-1 and TRBJ2-5): KAGVTQTPRYLIKTRGQQVTLSCSPISGHRSVSWYQQTPGQGLQFLFEYFSETQRNKGNFPGRFSGRQFSNSRSEMNVSTLELGDSALYLCASSGAGSQETQYFGPGTRLLVL.

This chain joins TRBV5-1 and TRBJ2-1; D might be TRBD1 (6 bases). The CDR3 runs to 13 residues. Germline lookup yields CDR1 SGHRS and CDR2 YFSETQ. Trimming took 0 bases from V and 14 from J, leaving 15 bases between them. Written as DNA, the CDR3 is TGCGCCAGCAGCTTGGAACAGGGTCTCTGGAAGTTCTTC. Its translation: CASSLEQGLWKFF.

The chain carries TRBV4-3 and TRBJ1-2, with D tentatively TRBD1 (5 bases). V dropped 4 bases and J dropped 3 bases, with 12 bases sitting between them. The CDR3 sequence is 14 residues long. Germline V lookup: CDR1 LGHNA, CDR2 YSLEER. The DNA for the CDR3 is TGCGCCAGCAGCCCCGAGGGAGGGGACTATGGCTACACCTTC. Amino acids: CASSPEGGDYGYTF.

The chain joins TRBV18 to TRBJ1-1; 8 bases align to TRBD1. The junction had 8 bases not matched to a gene; V was cut back by 2 bases and J by 6 bases. CDR1 is KGHSH and CDR2 is LQKENI in the germline V gene. The CDR3 has 15 amino acids. CDR3: CASSPGTGMEAEAFF. DNA for the CDR3: TGTGCCAGCTCACCAGGGACAGGCATGGAGGCTGAAGCTTTCTTT.

The chain is built from TRBV11-2 and TRBJ2-5; D not certain. Germline values: CDR1 SGHAT, CDR2 FQNNGV. The CDR3 contains 18 residues. V dropped 1 base and J dropped 1 base, with 19 bases sitting between them. This CDR3 reads CASSLGGSTQLLQETQYF. The CDR3 DNA follows: TGTGCCAGCAGCTTAGGAGGATCCACCCAACTTCTCCAAGAGACCCAGTACTTC. The full variable domain, in which reference TRBV11-2 and TRBJ2-5 provide the parts outside the CDR3, is EAGVAQSPRYKIIEKRQSVAFWCNPISGHATLYWYQQILGQGPKLLIQFQNNGVVDDSQLPKDRFSAERLKGVDSTLKIQPAKLEDSAVYLCASSLGGSTQLLQETQYFGPGTRLLVL.

This clone appeared a few times. The chain recombines TRBV14 with TRBJ2-7, with D maybe TRBD2 (6 bases). V was pared by 1 base and J by 4 bases, with 20 bases between. This CDR3 has 17 amino acids. Germline V CDR1 and CDR2: SGHDN, FVKESK. CDR3 sequence: CASSQGSMGRINYEQYF. In DNA, the CDR3 is TGTGCCAGCAGCCAAGGCTCCATGGGGAGGATAAATTACGAGCAGTACTTC.

This clone appeared a few times. This rearrangement joins TRBV24-1 to TRBJ2-1; D may be TRBD2 (6 bases). Germline V gene data show CDR1 as KGHDR and CDR2 as SFDVKD. This CDR3 region has 16 residues. V was trimmed by 5 bases and J by 6 bases, leaving 19 bases between them. The CDR3 region has the DNA TGTGCCACCAGTGCTCCCACTAGCATAGCTTCCAATGAGCAGTTCTTC. Protein product: CATSAPTSIASNEQFF.

The gene calls are TRBV7-3 and TRBJ2-5; TRBD1 matches 8 bases. The CDR3 loop spans 15 amino acids. V shed 4 bases, J shed 5 bases, and the junction held 9 bases outside the gene matches. Germline V CDR1 and CDR2: SGHTA, FQGTGA. The DNA of the CDR3 is TGTGCCAGCAGCTGGACAGGGAGCTTCGGGGAGACCCAGTACTTC. Residues: CASSWTGSFGETQYF.

The rearrangement joins TRBV9 to TRBJ2-2; TRBD2 aligns across 7 bases. Germline CDR1 reads SGDLS; CDR2 reads YYNGEE. There are 16 residues in the CDR3. V trimming: 4 bases; J trimming: 0 bases; junction bases outside the gene matches: 6. The chain's CDR3 is CASSQGAGPNTGELFF. CDR3 nucleotides: TGTGCCAGCAGCCAAGGAGCGGGACCGAACACCGGGGAGCTGTTTTTT.